These 10 T cell receptor beta chains share one sample of origin, sequenced in a study of T cell responses to AZD1222 COVID-19 vaccine. The method was immunoSEQ multiplex PCR; TCRdb's version includes in-frame clones alone and lacks a portion of them. The sample contains roughly 150,000 clones, around 88% of which appear only once. The starting material was peripheral blood, obtained 28 days after the second AZD1222 dose. These receptors all stem from an adult who received the AZD1222 COVID-19 vaccine.

The chain employs TRBV10-1 and TRBJ2-3, with D possibly matching TRBD2 (6 bases). Deletions cut 6 bases from V and 0 bases from J, with 19 bases between. This CDR3 is built from 17 residues. Looked up from germline, CDR1 is WNHNN and CDR2 is SYGVQD (reference sequence). The CDR3 loop is CASSPLGTYSSTDTQYF. DNA for the CDR3: TGCGCCAGCAGCCCCTTAGGGACTTACTCAAGCACAGATACGCAGTATTTT.

The CDR3 nucleotides read TGTGCCAGCAGCCAAGAGGATCAGGGGACATACGAGCAGTACTTC. Encoded protein: CASSQEDQGTYEQYF. This chain joins TRBV4-2 and TRBJ2-7; D is perhaps TRBD1 (6 bases). The CDR3 is made up of 15 amino acids. V was pared by 0 bases and J by 4 bases, with 13 bases between. Germline values: CDR1 LGHNA, CDR2 YNFKEQ.

The genes are TRBV6-5 and TRBJ2-7; D remains unclear. V was trimmed by 5 bases and J by 2 bases, leaving 10 bases between them. Per the germline V gene, CDR1 is MNHEY and CDR2 is SVGAGI. CDR3 length: 13 amino acids. The CDR3 DNA reads TGTGCCAGCAGTCCTCGACCGACCTACGAGCAGTACTTC. Its protein is CASSPRPTYEQYF.

This sequence joins TRBV25-1 and TRBJ1-1, with TRBD1 identical over 8 bases. After removal of 8 bases from V and 1 base from J, the junction contained 3 bases not matched to a gene. The germline V gene encodes CDR1 MGHDK and CDR2 SYGVNS. This CDR3 has 13 amino acids. As DNA, the CDR3 is TGTGCCAGCGCGACAGGGGAGAACACTGAAGCTTTCTTT. Amino acid sequence: CASATGENTEAFF.

CDR3 sequence (DNA): TGCAGCGTTATGTTTGGGGGGGCTGGATCCCTGAATGAGCAGTTCTTC. It is translated as CSVMFGGAGSLNEQFF. The chain couples TRBV29-1 to TRBJ2-1; D is perhaps TRBD2 (7 bases). The CDR3 totals 16 residues. Trimming left V 5 bases short and J 7 bases short, with 24 bases between. The germline V gene has CDR1 SQVTM and CDR2 ANQGSEA.

The chain combines TRBV7-2 with TRBJ2-2, with TRBD2 matching over 11 bases. V lost 5 bases to trimming and J lost 0 bases; unmatched junction nucleotides: 2. Germline assignment: CDR1 SGHTA and CDR2 FQGNSA. The CDR3 loop spans 16 amino acids. Written as DNA, the CDR3 is TGTGCCAGCAGCCTACTAGCGGGGGCGAACACCGGGGAGCTGTTTTTT. It specifies CASSLLAGANTGELFF.

This chain uses TRBV9 with TRBJ1-2; tentatively, D is TRBD1 (5 bases). Looked up from germline, CDR1 is SGDLS and CDR2 is YYNGEE. V gave up 3 bases and J gave up 5 bases, with 17 bases separating them. CDR3 length: 15 amino acids. CDR3 amino acids: CASSARGEGSYGYTF. CDR3 bases: TGTGCCAGCAGCGCCCGAGGGGAGGGATCTTATGGCTACACCTTC.

This chain connects TRBV28 to TRBJ2-4; D is possibly TRBD1 or TRBD2 (5 bases each). Trimming removed 5 bases from V and 4 bases from J, with 18 bases in between. CDR3 size: 16 residues. Germline values: CDR1 MDHEN, CDR2 SYDVKM. This chain's CDR3 is CASSLIGQGEKNIQYF. The DNA of the CDR3 is TGTGCCAGCAGTCTGATAGGGCAGGGAGAAAAAAACATTCAGTACTTC.

J is TRBJ2-7 and V is TRBV4-2, with D unclear. The CDR3 sequence is 12 residues long. Trimming cost V 1 base and J 2 bases, with 3 bases left between them. CDR1 and CDR2 from the germline V gene are LGHNA and YNFKEQ. In DNA form, the CDR3 reads TGTGCCAGCAGCCAAGTCCCCTACGAGCAGTACTTC. It encodes CASSQVPYEQYF.

The rearrangement joins TRBV29-1 to TRBJ1-1; D unresolved. The CDR3 sequence is 11 residues long. Trimming pared 6 bases from V and 10 bases from J, leaving 15 bases between. Germline V gives CDR1 SQVTM, CDR2 ANQGSEA. The CDR3 loop reads CSVSVGDLAFF. The CDR3 DNA sequence: TGCAGCGTCAGCGTCGGCGACTTAGCTTTCTTT.